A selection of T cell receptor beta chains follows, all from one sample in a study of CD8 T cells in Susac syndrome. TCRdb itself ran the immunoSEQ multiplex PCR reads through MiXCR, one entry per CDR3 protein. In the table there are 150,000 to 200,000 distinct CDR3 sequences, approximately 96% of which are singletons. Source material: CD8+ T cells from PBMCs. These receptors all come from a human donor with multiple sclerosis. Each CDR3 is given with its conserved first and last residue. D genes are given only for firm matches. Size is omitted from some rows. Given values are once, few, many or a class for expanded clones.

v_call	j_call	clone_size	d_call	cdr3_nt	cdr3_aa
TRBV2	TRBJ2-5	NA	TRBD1	TGTGCCAGCAGGGAGACAGGGCTCCAAGAGACCCAGTACTTC	CASRETGLQETQYF
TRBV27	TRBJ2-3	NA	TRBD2	TGTGCCACCAGACCGATAGCGGGGCCCCTCCCAGATACGCAGTATTTT	CATRPIAGPLPDTQYF
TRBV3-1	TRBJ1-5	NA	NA	TGTGCCAGCAGCCAAACCAGCAATCAGCCCCAGCATTTT	CASSQTSNQPQHF
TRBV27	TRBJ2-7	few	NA	TGTGCCAGCAGTTTGGTAGGGGGCTCCTACGAGCAGTACTTC	CASSLVGGSYEQYF
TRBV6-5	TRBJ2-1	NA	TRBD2	TGTGCCAGCCAACTAGCGGGAGATTACAATGAGCAGTTCTTC	CASQLAGDYNEQFF
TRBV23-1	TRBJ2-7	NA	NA	TGCGCCAGCAGTCACTCCCGGGACACTTACGAGCAGTACTTC	CASSHSRDTYEQYF
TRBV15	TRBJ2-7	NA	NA	TGTGCCACCAGCAGAGTCCGGGACACACGCTACGAGCAGTACTTC	CATSRVRDTRYEQYF
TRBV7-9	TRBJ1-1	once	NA	TGTGCCAGCAGCGATATGAACACTGAAGCTTTCTTT	CASSDMNTEAFF
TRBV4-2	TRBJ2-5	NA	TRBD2	TGTGCCAGCAGCCAAGATTTCCGAGGACTAGCGGGAGCAGAGACCCAGTACTTC	CASSQDFRGLAGAETQYF
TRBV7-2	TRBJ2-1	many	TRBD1	TGTGCCAGCAGCCCGCGACAGGGGATGACATGGGAGCAGTTCTTC	CASSPRQGMTWEQFF
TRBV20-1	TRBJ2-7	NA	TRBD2	TGCAGTGCTATAGTGGCTAGCGGGGGATACGAGCAGTACTTC	CSAIVASGGYEQYF
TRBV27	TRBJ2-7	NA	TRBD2	TGTGCCAGCAGTCCCCGCGGGGATGCGTTCCAGCGGGAGAAGGGCGAGCAGTACTTC	CASSPRGDAFQREKGEQYF
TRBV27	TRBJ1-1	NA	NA	TGTGCCAGCGCCGATGAGGGGAGCACTGAAGCTTTCTTT	CASADEGSTEAFF
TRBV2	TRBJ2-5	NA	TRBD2	TGTGCCAGCTTGGGACTAGCTGTGTTAGGAGAGACCCAGTACTTC	CASLGLAVLGETQYF
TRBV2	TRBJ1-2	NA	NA	TGTGCCAGACGAGAGTTCTCCGATGGCTACACCTTC	CARREFSDGYTF
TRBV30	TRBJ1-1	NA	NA	TGTGCCTGGGCGTACGACATGAACACTGAAGCTTTCTTT	CAWAYDMNTEAFF
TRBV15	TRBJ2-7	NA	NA	TGTGCCACCAGCAGAGGAAGGGGGGGCAACTACGAGCAGTACTTC	CATSRGRGGNYEQYF
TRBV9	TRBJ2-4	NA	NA	TGTGCCAGCAGCCCACCCATCGGGGGTGGGGGCATTCAGTACTTC	CASSPPIGGGGIQYF
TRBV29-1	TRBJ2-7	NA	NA	TGCAGCGTGAATCAGGGAAGCTCCTACGAGCAGTACTTC	CSVNQGSSYEQYF
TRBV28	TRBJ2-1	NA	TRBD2	TGTGCCAGCAGCTCCCCCAATTACCCGGGGCGGGAGGGCGATGAGCAGTTCTTC	CASSSPNYPGREGDEQFF
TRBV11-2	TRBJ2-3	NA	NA	TGTGCCAGCAGAACTGTCCTGGGGACCCAGCAGTATTTT	CASRTVLGTQQYF
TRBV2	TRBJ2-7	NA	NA	TGTGCCAGCAGTGAAGGGGCCTACGAGCAGTACTTC	CASSEGAYEQYF
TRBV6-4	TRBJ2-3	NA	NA	TGTGCCAGCAGTGAGGGGGCCGCAGATACGCAGTATTTT	CASSEGAADTQYF
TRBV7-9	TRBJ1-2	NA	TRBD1	TGTGCCAGCAGCCCCGTCGGGCAGGGGGCGGATGGCTACACCTTC	CASSPVGQGADGYTF
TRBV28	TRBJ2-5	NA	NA	TGTGCCAGCAGTTTCCAAATCCGTCCCTCAACCAGTCAGTACTTC	CASSFQIRPSTSQYF
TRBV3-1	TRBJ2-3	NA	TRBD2	TGTGCCAGCAGCCCCTATTTGGGGACTAGCGTGTCAGATACGCAGTATTTT	CASSPYLGTSVSDTQYF
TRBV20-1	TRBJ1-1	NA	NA	TGCAGTGCTAGGGAGACAGAAACCCTGAACACTGAAGCTTTCTTT	CSARETETLNTEAFF
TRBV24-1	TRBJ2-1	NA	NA	TGTGCCACCAGTGATTCAGGGTACAATGAGCAGTTCTTC	CATSDSGYNEQFF
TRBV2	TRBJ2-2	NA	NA	TGTGCCAGCTTTGGCGGGGAGCTGTTTTTT	CASFGGELFF
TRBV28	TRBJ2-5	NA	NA	TGTGCCAGCAGTCCTCGGCCTCTGATCGATGAGTACTTC	CASSPRPLIDEYF
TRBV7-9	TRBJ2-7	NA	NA	TGTGCCAGCAGCTTAGGGGGCGAGGGGACCCTCTCCTACGAGCAGTACTTC	CASSLGGEGTLSYEQYF
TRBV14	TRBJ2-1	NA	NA	TGTGCCAGCAGCCAACAATGGGACGGAATTTACAATGAGCAGTTCTTC	CASSQQWDGIYNEQFF
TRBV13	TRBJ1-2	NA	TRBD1	TGTGCCAGCAGCTTACGGAAGACAGGGGGCTATGGCTACACCTTC	CASSLRKTGGYGYTF
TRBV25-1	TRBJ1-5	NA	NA	TGTGCCAGCAGTGAACCGGGCGGGCAGCCCCAGCATTTT	CASSEPGGQPQHF
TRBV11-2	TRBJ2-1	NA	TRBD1	TGTGCCAGCAGCGCACTCCAGGGGGTTGCAAATGAGCAGTTCTTC	CASSALQGVANEQFF
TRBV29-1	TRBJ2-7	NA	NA	TGCAGCGTTGAAGATCTCGAGAGCGAGCAGTACTTC	CSVEDLESEQYF
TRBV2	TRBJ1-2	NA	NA	TGTGCCACCCATACTCTGGGGGGCTACACCTTC	CATHTLGGYTF
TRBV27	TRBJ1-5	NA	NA	TGTGCCAGCAGTCGTGGGGTCAGCCCCTATAGCAATCAGCCCCAGCATTTT	CASSRGVSPYSNQPQHF
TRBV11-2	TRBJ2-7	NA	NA	TGTGCCAGCAGCTTCGGGCGGGGGCCCTACGAGCAGTACTTC	CASSFGRGPYEQYF
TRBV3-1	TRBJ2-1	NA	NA	TGTGCCAGCAGCCAAGAAGAGGCGGAGACTTACAATGAGCAGTTCTTC	CASSQEEAETYNEQFF
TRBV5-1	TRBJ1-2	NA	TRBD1	TGCGCCAGCAGCTTAAGACAGGGGACAAAAGGCTACACCTTC	CASSLRQGTKGYTF
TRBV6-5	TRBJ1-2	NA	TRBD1	TGTGCCAGCAGTACAGGGGGTTTCAACTATGGCTACACCTTC	CASSTGGFNYGYTF
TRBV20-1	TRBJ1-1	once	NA	TGCATCATTCCGGGACGGAAGAACACTGAAGCTTTCTTT	CIIPGRKNTEAFF
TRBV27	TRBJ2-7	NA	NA	TGTGCCAGCAGTTTAAGACTAGGGGTCTACGAGCAGTACTTC	CASSLRLGVYEQYF
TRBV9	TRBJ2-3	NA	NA	TGTGCCAGCTCCAGGGCGGTAGATACGCAGTATTTT	CASSRAVDTQYF
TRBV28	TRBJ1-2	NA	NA	TGTGCCAGCAGTTTCCCGTTAACGGGGGCAGAGGGCTACACCTTC	CASSFPLTGAEGYTF
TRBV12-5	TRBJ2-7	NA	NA	TGTGCTAGTGGTTTGAGTTGGGAGCAGTACTTC	CASGLSWEQYF
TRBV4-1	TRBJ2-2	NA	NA	TGCGCCAGCAGCCCCCGACAGTTCTTGGCCGGGGAGCTGTTTTTT	CASSPRQFLAGELFF
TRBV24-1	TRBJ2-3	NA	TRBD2	TGTGCCACCAGTGATGATACAGCGGGAGGGCCCTATGGCACAGATACGCAGTATTTT	CATSDDTAGGPYGTDTQYF
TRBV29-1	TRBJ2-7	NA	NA	TGCAGCGTTGGAGGCAGATACTCCTACGAGCAGTACTTC	CSVGGRYSYEQYF
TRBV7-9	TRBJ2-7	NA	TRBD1	TGTGCCAGCAGCCCCCCGGACAGGGGAACTACGGTGGAGTACTTC	CASSPPDRGTTVEYF
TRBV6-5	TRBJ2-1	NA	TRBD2	TGTGCCACCTCTAGCGGGGGGAAAGCCGGGGATGAGCAGTTCTTC	CATSSGGKAGDEQFF
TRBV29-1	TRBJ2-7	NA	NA	TGCAGCGTTGCTGGGGGCGAAGCCTACGAGCAGTACTTC	CSVAGGEAYEQYF
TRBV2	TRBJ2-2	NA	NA	TGTGCCAGCAGAGACACCGGGGAGCTGTTTTTT	CASRDTGELFF
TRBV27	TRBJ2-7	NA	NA	TGTGCCAGCAGTTTCGTTGGGGCAGCCTACGAGCAGTACTTC	CASSFVGAAYEQYF
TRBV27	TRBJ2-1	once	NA	TGTGCCAGCAGTTTATGGCGGCCAAGACGGGCTTACAATGAGCAGTTCTTC	CASSLWRPRRAYNEQFF
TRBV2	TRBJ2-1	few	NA	TGTGCCAGCAGTAAAACCAGCAATGAGCAGTTCTTC	CASSKTSNEQFF